The sequence of this TCR beta chain was determined in a study of cytomegalovirus exposure and HLA in healthy donors. Study findings and constraints: Cytomegalovirus association was listed for 164 TCR beta chains. Later findings reportedly placed an Asian-associated ancestry cluster below the roughly 730-donor mean for N-insertions. Three of the chains that were CMV-associated were confirmed in vitro to be specific for CMV antigens. Reportedly, diagnosis of cytomegalovirus status by the classifier showed high specificity and sensitivity.

V shed 1 base and J shed 4 bases, with 7 bases lying between them. This CDR3 has 13 amino acids. The germline V gene has CDR1 LNHNV and CDR2 YYDKDF (reference sequence). With 60 Vbeta and 13 Jbeta primers, the PCR was carried out. Repertoires were generated with immunoSEQ multiplex PCR, while TCRdb's copy carries only in-frame clones and drops some. The sample shows a few hundred thousand clones, about 86% of them seen only once. In the case of this clone: The antigen is unknown.

The receptor's source is a woman between 55 and 75 years old in good health and CMV-seropositive. The gene calls are TRBV15 and TRBJ1-2; D may be TRBD1 (5 bases). The sample was PBMCs. CDR3 DNA sequence: TGTGCCACCAGCAGAGGGGGCGCCTATGGCTACACCTTC. This codes for CATSRGGAYGYTF.